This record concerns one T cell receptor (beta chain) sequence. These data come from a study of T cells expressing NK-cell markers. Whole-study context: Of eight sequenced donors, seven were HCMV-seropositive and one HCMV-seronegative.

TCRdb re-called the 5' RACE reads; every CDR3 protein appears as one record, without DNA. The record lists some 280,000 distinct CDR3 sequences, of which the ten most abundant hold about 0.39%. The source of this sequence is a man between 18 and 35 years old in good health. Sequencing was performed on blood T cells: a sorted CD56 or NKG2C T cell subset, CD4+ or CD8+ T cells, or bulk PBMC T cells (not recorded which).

This CDR3 reads CASSEGGDGYTF. V gene TRBV2 combines with J gene TRBJ1-2. The CDR3 has 12 amino acids. Looked up from germline, CDR1 is SNHLY and CDR2 is FYNNEI.